Given below is one TCR beta chain in context. Trimming left V 6 bases short and J 3 bases short, with 13 bases between. The CDR3 loop spans 14 amino acids. Per germline, CDR1 MNHEY and CDR2 SVGAGI. The data originate from a study of blood T cell repertoires in COVID-19. Study-wide context: The origin of the acute and convalescent COVID-19 samples was the United States, Italy and Spain. PBMCs, B-cell-depleted T cells, or T cells were the source of the cDNA or gDNA that made up the material.

How the authors handled the data: Quantification of nucleated cells was approximated via reference gene primer amplification. Sequencing was performed with immunoSEQ multiplex PCR; in TCRdb, only in-frame clones are kept and a portion is missing. The V and J calls and clone size come from that table; D and trimming were worked out from the DNA. The table includes approximately 380,000 clones, roughly 85% detected once. The chain joins TRBV6-5 to TRBJ2-3; D is perhaps TRBD2 (6 bases). Sequencing was performed on peripheral blood. This TCR was sampled from a woman aged 18 to 35 with acute or convalescent COVID-19. The CDR3 loop reads CASRSPGGTDTQYF. Here the CDR3 DNA reads TGTGCCAGCAGATCACCCGGGGGAACAGATACGCAGTATTTT.